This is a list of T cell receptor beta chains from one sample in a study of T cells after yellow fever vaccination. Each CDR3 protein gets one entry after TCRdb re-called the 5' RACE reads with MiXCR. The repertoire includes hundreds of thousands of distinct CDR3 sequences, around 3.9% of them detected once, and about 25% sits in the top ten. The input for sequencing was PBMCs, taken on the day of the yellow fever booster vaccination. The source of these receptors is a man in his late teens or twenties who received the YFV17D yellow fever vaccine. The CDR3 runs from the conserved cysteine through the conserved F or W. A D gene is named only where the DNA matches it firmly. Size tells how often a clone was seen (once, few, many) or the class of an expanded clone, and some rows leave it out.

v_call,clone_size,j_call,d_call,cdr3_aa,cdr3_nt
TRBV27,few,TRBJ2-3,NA,CASSLEWGFTDTQYF,TGTGCCAGCAGTTTAGAATGGGGGTTTACAGATACGCAGTATTTT
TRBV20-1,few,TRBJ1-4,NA,CSARGARGVSEKLFF,TGCAGTGCTAGAGGGGCGAGGGGCGTTAGTGAAAAACTGTTTTTT
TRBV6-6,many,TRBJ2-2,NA,CASRRTGELFF,TGTGCCAGCAGGAGAACCGGGGAGCTGTTTTTT
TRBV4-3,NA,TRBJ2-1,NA,CASSHFGGEQFF,TGCGCCAGCAGCCACTTCGGGGGTGAGCAGTTCTTC
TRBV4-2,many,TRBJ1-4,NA,CASSQDGGQGSEKLFF,TGTGCCAGCAGCCAAGATGGGGGGCAGGGCAGCGAAAAACTGTTTTTT
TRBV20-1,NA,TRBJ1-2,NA,CSARGGQQSENYGYTF,TGCAGTGCTAGAGGGGGACAACAGTCTGAAAACTATGGCTACACCTTC
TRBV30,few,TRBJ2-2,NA,CAWSWSGGELFF,TGTGCCTGGAGTTGGTCAGGTGGGGAGCTGTTTTTT
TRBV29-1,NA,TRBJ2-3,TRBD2,CSVPGRGGPGDTQYF,TGCAGCGTTCCCGGGCGGGGGGGGCCGGGTGATACGCAGTATTTT
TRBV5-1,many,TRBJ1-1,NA,CASSSRGDGNTEAFF,TGCGCCAGCAGCTCTCGTGGGGATGGGAACACTGAAGCTTTCTTT
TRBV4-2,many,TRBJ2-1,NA,CASSQGSEEFF,TGTGCCAGCAGCCAAGGTAGCGAGGAGTTCTTC